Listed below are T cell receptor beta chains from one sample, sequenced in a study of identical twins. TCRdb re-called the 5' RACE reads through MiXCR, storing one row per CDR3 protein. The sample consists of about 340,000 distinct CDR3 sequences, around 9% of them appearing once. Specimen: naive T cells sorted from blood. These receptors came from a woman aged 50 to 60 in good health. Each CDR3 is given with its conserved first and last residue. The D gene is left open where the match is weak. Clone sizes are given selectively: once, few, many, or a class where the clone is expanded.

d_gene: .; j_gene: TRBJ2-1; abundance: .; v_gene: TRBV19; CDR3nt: TGTGCCAGTAGTATTTCTGGGGAGGACAATGAGCAGTTCTTC; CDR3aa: CASSISGEDNEQFF
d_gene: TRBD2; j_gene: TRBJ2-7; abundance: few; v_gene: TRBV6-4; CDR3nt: TGTGCCAGCAGTGTAGGAGCGGGGACGCGTGAGCAGTACTTC; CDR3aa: CASSVGAGTREQYF
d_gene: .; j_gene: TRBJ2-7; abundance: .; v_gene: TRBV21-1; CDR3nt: TGTGCCAGCAGCAAGGTGTCAGGTATCTCCTACGAGCAGTACTTC; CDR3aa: CASSKVSGISYEQYF
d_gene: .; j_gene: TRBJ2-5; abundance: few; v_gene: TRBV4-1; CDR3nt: TGCGCCAGCAGCCAAGATGGGTCCCCTGGAAAGACCCAGTACTTC; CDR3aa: CASSQDGSPGKTQYF
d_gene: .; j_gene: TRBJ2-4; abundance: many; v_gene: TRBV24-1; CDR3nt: TGTGCCACCAGTGACCCCGTAGGTGCGGGAAACATTCAGTACTTC; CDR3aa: CATSDPVGAGNIQYF
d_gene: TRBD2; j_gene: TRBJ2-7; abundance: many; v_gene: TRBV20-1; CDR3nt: TGCAGTGCTAGGAGCGGGAGAGTCTACGAGCAGTACTTC; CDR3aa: CSARSGRVYEQYF
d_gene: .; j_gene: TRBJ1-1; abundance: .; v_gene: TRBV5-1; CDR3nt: TGCGCCAGCAGCTTGGGGTCGACAGTAATTGAAGCTTTCTTT; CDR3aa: CASSLGSTVIEAFF
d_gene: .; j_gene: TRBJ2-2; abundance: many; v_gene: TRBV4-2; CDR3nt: TGTGCCAGCAGCCAAGAACAGAACACCGGGGAGCTGTTTTTT; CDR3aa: CASSQEQNTGELFF
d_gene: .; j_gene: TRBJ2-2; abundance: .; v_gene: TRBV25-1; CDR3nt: TGTGCCAGCACCCCACAGGCTACGATCACCGGGGAGCTGTTTTTT; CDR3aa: CASTPQATITGELFF
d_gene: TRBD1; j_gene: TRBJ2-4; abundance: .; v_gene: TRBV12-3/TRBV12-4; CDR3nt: TGTGCCAGCAGTTTCGGGGGACAGGGGGCCAAAAACATTCAGTACTTC; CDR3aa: CASSFGGQGAKNIQYF
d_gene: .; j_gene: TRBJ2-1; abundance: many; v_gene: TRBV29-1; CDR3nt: TGCAGCGTTGTACGGCGCGACTACAATGAGCAGTTCTTC; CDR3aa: CSVVRRDYNEQFF
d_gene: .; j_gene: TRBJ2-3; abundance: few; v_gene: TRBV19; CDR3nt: TGTGCCAGTAGTGCGACCGCGGTGAGCACAGATACGCAGTATTTT; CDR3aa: CASSATAVSTDTQYF
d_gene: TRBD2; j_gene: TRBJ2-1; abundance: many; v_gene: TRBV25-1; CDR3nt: TGTGCCAGCAGTCGAGTGGCGGGAGGGGGCTACAATGAGCAGTTCTTC; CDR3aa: CASSRVAGGGYNEQFF
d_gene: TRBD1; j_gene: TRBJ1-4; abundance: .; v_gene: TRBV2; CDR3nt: TGTGCCAGCAGATACAGGGGGCGAGATGAAAAACTGTTTTTT; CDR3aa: CASRYRGRDEKLFF
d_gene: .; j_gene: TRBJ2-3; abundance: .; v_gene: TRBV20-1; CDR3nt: TGCAGTGCTAGGGAGGACGCTAGCACAGATACGCAGTATTTT; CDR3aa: CSAREDASTDTQYF
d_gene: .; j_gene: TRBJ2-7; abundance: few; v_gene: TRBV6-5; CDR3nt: TGTGCCAGCAGTGCCCGACAGGCAGACTCCTACGAGCAGTACTTC; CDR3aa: CASSARQADSYEQYF
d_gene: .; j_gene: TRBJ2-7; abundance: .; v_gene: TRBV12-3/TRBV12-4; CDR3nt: TGTGCCAGCAGTTCCTCGGGGGCCCCGGACGAGCAGTACTTC; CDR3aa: CASSSSGAPDEQYF
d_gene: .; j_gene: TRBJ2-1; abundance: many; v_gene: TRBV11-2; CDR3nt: TGTGCCAGCAGCCCACTAGGGTCAGGCGAGCAGTTCTTC; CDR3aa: CASSPLGSGEQFF
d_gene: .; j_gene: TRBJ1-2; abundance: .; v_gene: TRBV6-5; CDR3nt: TGTGCCAGCAGTTCTCAGGCGGACTATGGCTACACCTTC; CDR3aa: CASSSQADYGYTF
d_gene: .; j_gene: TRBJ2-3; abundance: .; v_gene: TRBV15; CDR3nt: TGTGCCACCAGCCATAGTGGTACTAGCACAGATACGCAGTATTTT; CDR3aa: CATSHSGTSTDTQYF
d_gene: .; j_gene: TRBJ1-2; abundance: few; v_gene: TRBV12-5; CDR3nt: TGTGCTAGTGGTTTGGGGCCAGGGGTGGATGGCTACACCTTC; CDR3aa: CASGLGPGVDGYTF
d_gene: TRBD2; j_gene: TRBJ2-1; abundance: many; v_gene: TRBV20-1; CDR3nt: TGCACCGGGACTAAATACAATGAGCAGTTCTTC; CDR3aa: CTGTKYNEQFF
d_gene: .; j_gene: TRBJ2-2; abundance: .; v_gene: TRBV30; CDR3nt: TGTGCCTGGAGTGTACTGGACACCGGGGAGCTGTTTTTT; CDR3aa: CAWSVLDTGELFF
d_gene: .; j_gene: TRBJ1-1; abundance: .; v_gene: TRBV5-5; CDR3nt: TGTGCCAGCAGCCCGGGCACCGCGAGCACTGAAGCTTTCTTT; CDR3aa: CASSPGTASTEAFF
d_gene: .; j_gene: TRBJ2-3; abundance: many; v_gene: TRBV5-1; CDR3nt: TGCGCCAGCAGCTTGGAAGAGGGTACGCAGTATTTT; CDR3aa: CASSLEEGTQYF
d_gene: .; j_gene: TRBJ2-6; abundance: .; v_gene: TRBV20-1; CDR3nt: TGCAGTGCTCCCGTGGCTGGGGCCAACGTCCTGACTTTC; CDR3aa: CSAPVAGANVLTF
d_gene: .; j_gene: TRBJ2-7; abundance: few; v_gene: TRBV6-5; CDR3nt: TGTGCCAGCAGTTACTCTCCATTGATGTCCGAGCAGTACTTC; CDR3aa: CASSYSPLMSEQYF